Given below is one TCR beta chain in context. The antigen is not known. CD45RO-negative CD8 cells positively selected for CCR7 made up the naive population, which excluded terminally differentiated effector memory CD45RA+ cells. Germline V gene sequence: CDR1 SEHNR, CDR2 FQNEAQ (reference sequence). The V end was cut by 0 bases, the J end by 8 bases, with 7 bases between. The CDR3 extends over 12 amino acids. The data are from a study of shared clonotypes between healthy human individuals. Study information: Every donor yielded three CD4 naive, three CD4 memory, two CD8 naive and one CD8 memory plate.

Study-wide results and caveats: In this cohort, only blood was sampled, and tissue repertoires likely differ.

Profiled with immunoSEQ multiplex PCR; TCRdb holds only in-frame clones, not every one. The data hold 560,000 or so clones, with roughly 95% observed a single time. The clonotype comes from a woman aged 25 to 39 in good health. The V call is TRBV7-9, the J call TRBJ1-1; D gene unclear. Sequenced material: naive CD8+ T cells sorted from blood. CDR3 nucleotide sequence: TGTGCCAGCAGCTTAGCAGGGTTGGAAGCTTTCTTT. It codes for CASSLAGLEAFF.